These T cell receptor beta chains were read from a single sample in a study of cytomegalovirus exposure and HLA in healthy donors. TCRdb's copy holds only in-frame clones and misses some; the assay was immunoSEQ multiplex PCR. The sample consists of 150,000 to 200,000 clones, 65% to 80% of them appearing once. Sequencing used PBMCs. All receptors derive from a male donor in good health and CMV-seronegative. The CDR3 runs from the conserved cysteine through the conserved F or W. The order of the fields is CDR3 length, J gene, clone size, D gene, V gene, CDR3 DNA, CDR3 protein. D genes are given only for firm matches. Expanded clones get a size class; other rows say once, few or many, or leave the size out.

>15|TRBJ1-6|NA|NA|TRBV7-2
TGTGCCAGCAGCTTACCGACAGCGAAATATTCACCCCTCCACTTT
CASSLPTAKYSPLHF
>13|TRBJ1-1|NA|NA|TRBV28
TGTGCCAGCAGTTACGACCAGGCGTCTGAAGCTTTCTTT
CASSYDQASEAFF
>15|TRBJ1-1|NA|NA|TRBV9
TGTGCCAGCAGCGTCTCGCACCAGGGGAACACTGAAGCCTTCTTT
CASSVSHQGNTEAFF
>15|TRBJ2-3|NA|TRBD1|TRBV18
TGTGCCAGCTCACCACCCGGGACAGGGCCAGATACGCAGTATTTT
CASSPPGTGPDTQYF
>16|TRBJ2-2|NA|NA|TRBV7-6
TGTGCCAGCAGCCCCTCGGCACTAATCCGCACCGGGGAGCTGTTTTTT
CASSPSALIRTGELFF
>15|TRBJ2-7|NA|NA|TRBV7-9
TGTGCCAGCAGCTTAGTGGGCAGGGCGGTTGGGGAGCAGTACTTC
CASSLVGRAVGEQYF
>14|TRBJ2-7|NA|NA|TRBV5-1
TGCGCCAGCATGTTTGACTCAACCGCCTACGAGCAGTACTTC
CASMFDSTAYEQYF
>16|TRBJ2-1|NA|NA|TRBV19
TGTGCCAGTAGTATAGGCGGTGGGTCGTTTTACAATGAGCAGTTCTTC
CASSIGGGSFYNEQFF
>17|TRBJ2-5|NA|TRBD2|TRBV7-2
TGTGCCAGCAGCTTAGTGATAAGCGGGAGGGGCCAAGAGACCCAGTACTTC
CASSLVISGRGQETQYF
>14|TRBJ2-3|NA|NA|TRBV29-1
TGCAGCGTTGTTTATCCGGAGAGCACAGATACGCAGTATTTT
CSVVYPESTDTQYF
>13|TRBJ2-5|NA|NA|TRBV6-1
TGTGCCAGCAGTGTAGGAGGACAAGAGACCCAGTACTTC
CASSVGGQETQYF
>14|TRBJ2-7|NA|NA|TRBV27
TGTGCCAGCAGTTCGAGTCTAGACCCGTACGAGCAGTACTTC
CASSSSLDPYEQYF
>15|TRBJ1-4|NA|TRBD1|TRBV28
TGTGCCAGCAGTTTGTGGGAACAGGGGGGTGAAAAACTGTTTTTT
CASSLWEQGGEKLFF
>15|TRBJ2-7|NA|TRBD2|TRBV4-1
TGCGCCAGCAGCCAAGCGGGAGGGCCATCCTACGAGCAGTACTTC
CASSQAGGPSYEQYF
>14|TRBJ2-3|NA|NA|TRBV2
TGTGCCAGCAGTGAACTGGCAGGCACAGATACGCAGTATTTT
CASSELAGTDTQYF
>14|TRBJ2-7|NA|TRBD1|TRBV29-1
TGCAGCGTTGTACCCGACAGGGCTGCCTACGAGCAGTACTTC
CSVVPDRAAYEQYF
>16|TRBJ2-3|NA|TRBD2|TRBV7-2
TGTGCCAGCAGCTTCCTAGCGGGGGGAACCACAGATACGCAGTATTTT
CASSFLAGGTTDTQYF
>14|TRBJ2-3|NA|NA|TRBV2
TGTGCCAGCAGTGACCGCAGGGTTACAGATACGCAGTATTTT
CASSDRRVTDTQYF
>11|TRBJ2-5|NA|TRBD2|TRBV29-1
TGCAGCCTTGGGGGGGAAGAGACCCAGTACTTC
CSLGGEETQYF
>15|TRBJ2-1|NA|TRBD2|TRBV6-6
TGTGCCAGCACCACTAGACGGACTAGCAGTAATGAGCAGTTCTTC
CASTTRRTSSNEQFF
>13|TRBJ2-3|NA|NA|TRBV6-5
TGTGCCAGCAGTCTGGACTTCACAGATACGCAGTATTTT
CASSLDFTDTQYF
>16|TRBJ2-7|few|TRBD1|TRBV4-3
TGCGCCAGCAGCCAGGAGAGCCGGGACAGGGGGAACGAGCAGTACTTC
CASSQESRDRGNEQYF
>15|TRBJ1-3|once|NA|TRBV5-1
TGCGCCAGCAGCTTTGACAGGAGCTCTGGAAACACCATATATTTT
CASSFDRSSGNTIYF
>17|TRBJ1-6|NA|NA|TRBV5-6
TGTGCCAGCAGCTTCGGGAGCGCTAGCTCCTATAATTCACCCCTCCACTTT
CASSFGSASSYNSPLHF
>17|TRBJ2-1|few|NA|TRBV30
TGTGCCTGGAGTCCCCAGGTTGGGGAGAGATCCTACAATGAGCAGTTCTTC
CAWSPQVGERSYNEQFF
>15|TRBJ2-7|few|TRBD1|TRBV28
TGTGCCAGCAGTTTAGGGGGACAGGGGTCGCGCGAGCAGTACTTC
CASSLGGQGSREQYF
>15|TRBJ2-7|NA|NA|TRBV18
TGTGCCAGCTCTAAGAGGGATTTCAACTCCTACGAGCAGTACTTC
CASSKRDFNSYEQYF
>16|TRBJ1-6|NA|TRBD1|TRBV4-1
TGCGCCAGCAGCCGCGAGACAGGGAGATTAGGTTCACCCCTCCACTTT
CASSRETGRLGSPLHF
>11|TRBJ2-2|once|NA|TRBV12-5
TGTGCTAGTGCCCAAACCGGGGAGCTGTTTTTT
CASAQTGELFF
>13|TRBJ2-5|NA|TRBD2|TRBV28
TGTGCCAGCGGAATGGGGGGGCAAGAGACCCAGTACTTC
CASGMGGQETQYF
>13|TRBJ2-5|NA|TRBD1|TRBV29-1
TGCAGCGCCTCAACAGGGGTGGGAGAGACCCAGTACTTC
CSASTGVGETQYF
>19|TRBJ2-2|few|NA|TRBV21-1
TGTGCCAGCAGCAAACCGTCACAGGGGGCTCTTACGAACACCGGGGAGCTGTTTTTT
CASSKPSQGALTNTGELFF
>16|TRBJ1-6|NA|NA|TRBV10-3
TGTGCCATCAGGGGGACTCAGAACGCCCAGAATTCACCCCTCCACTTT
CAIRGTQNAQNSPLHF
>18|TRBJ1-1|once|NA|TRBV23-1
TGCGCCAGCAGTCAATCAGGAAACAGTAGGCCTCCCGCATCTGAAGCTTTCTTT
CASSQSGNSRPPASEAFF
>15|TRBJ2-3|NA|TRBD2|TRBV6-1
TGTGCCAGCAGGACTAGCGGGGGGGCTGTAGATACGCAGTATTTT
CASRTSGGAVDTQYF
>13|TRBJ2-5|NA|NA|TRBV11-3
TGTGCCAGCAGTCTGGACTTTCAAGAGACCCAGTACTTC
CASSLDFQETQYF
>14|TRBJ2-7|few|NA|TRBV5-1
TGCGCCAGCAGACCCGGGACTGAGGCCTACGAGCAGTACTTC
CASRPGTEAYEQYF
>12|TRBJ1-4|few|NA|TRBV21-1
TGTGCCAGCAGCAAAGGAGGAAGGGGACTGTTTTTT
CASSKGGRGLFF
>14|TRBJ1-1|NA|NA|TRBV7-9
TGTGCCAGCAGCGCACTTGGAGGTCACACTGAAGCTTTCTTT
CASSALGGHTEAFF
>16|TRBJ1-4|NA|TRBD1|TRBV5-6
TGTGCCAGCAGCTTCAGGACAGGGGGGAGAGGTGAAAAACTGTTTTTT
CASSFRTGGRGEKLFF
>13|TRBJ1-4|NA|NA|TRBV29-1
TGCAGTATGCGGGACCCAACTAATGAAAAACTGTTTTTT
CSMRDPTNEKLFF
>13|TRBJ2-3|NA|NA|TRBV4-1
TGCGCCAGCAGCCAAGGCAGGGTAGATACGCAGTATTTT
CASSQGRVDTQYF
>15|TRBJ2-2|NA|TRBD2|TRBV15
TGTGCCACCAGCGGGGGGACTAGCGGGACCGGGGAGCTGTTTTTT
CATSGGTSGTGELFF
>13|TRBJ1-2|few|NA|TRBV27
TGTGCCAGCAGTTTACAAGCCAACTATGGCTACACCTTC
CASSLQANYGYTF
>16|TRBJ2-5|once|TRBD2|TRBV9
TGTGCCAGCAGCGTCAGGACTAGCGGGAGGGGAGAGACCCAGTACTTC
CASSVRTSGRGETQYF
>19|TRBJ1-2|NA|TRBD1|TRBV28
TGTGCCAGCAGTCTGAACGCCGGGACAGGGGGATTGCTTAACTATGGCTACACCTTC
CASSLNAGTGGLLNYGYTF
>15|TRBJ2-5|NA|NA|TRBV7-9
TGTGCCAGCAGCCCCCGCCAGAGGGTTTGGGAGACCCAGTACTTC
CASSPRQRVWETQYF
>14|TRBJ2-3|NA|NA|TRBV6-6
TGTGCCAGCAGGGTGGGCAGGGGCACAGATACGCAGTATTTT
CASRVGRGTDTQYF
>15|TRBJ1-4|NA|TRBD1|TRBV4-1
TGCGCCAGCAGCCAAGACGGGACAGGGGGCGGAAAACTGTTTTTT
CASSQDGTGGGKLFF
>12|TRBJ1-5|NA|NA|TRBV7-9
TGTTCCAGCAGTCTAGGAGCGGGCCACCAGCATTTT
CSSSLGAGHQHF
>12|TRBJ1-5|NA|NA|TRBV28
TGTGCCAGCCGACTACCCGGTCAGCCCCAGCATTTT
CASRLPGQPQHF